The source of this T cell receptor (beta chain) is a study of neurological immune-mediated disorders. V lost 3 bases to trimming and J lost 7 bases; unmatched junction nucleotides: 5. CDR1 and CDR2 (germline): SGHRS, YFSETQ. The CDR3 extends over 14 amino acids. This clonotype was recorded many times. The cDNA came from 5'RACE, which used 10-nucleotide random UMIs. From 15-18 subjects, each sequencing run yielded over 160 million TCR-beta sequences. In TCRdb, the 5' RACE reads were re-called with MiXCR into one record per CDR3 protein. The table has roughly 100,000 distinct CDR3 sequences, roughly 3.5% seen once. Stored at -80 C, 2 million PBMCs were the source of the unsorted libraries.

The sequencing sample was made of PBMCs. The chain recombines TRBV5-1 with TRBJ1-4, with 8 bases lining up with TRBD1. The receptor's source is a woman between 45 and 60 years old with multiple sclerosis. CDR3: CASSSGQEIEKLFF. The CDR3 DNA reads as TGCGCCAGCAGCTCGGGACAGGAGATTGAAAAACTGTTTTTT.